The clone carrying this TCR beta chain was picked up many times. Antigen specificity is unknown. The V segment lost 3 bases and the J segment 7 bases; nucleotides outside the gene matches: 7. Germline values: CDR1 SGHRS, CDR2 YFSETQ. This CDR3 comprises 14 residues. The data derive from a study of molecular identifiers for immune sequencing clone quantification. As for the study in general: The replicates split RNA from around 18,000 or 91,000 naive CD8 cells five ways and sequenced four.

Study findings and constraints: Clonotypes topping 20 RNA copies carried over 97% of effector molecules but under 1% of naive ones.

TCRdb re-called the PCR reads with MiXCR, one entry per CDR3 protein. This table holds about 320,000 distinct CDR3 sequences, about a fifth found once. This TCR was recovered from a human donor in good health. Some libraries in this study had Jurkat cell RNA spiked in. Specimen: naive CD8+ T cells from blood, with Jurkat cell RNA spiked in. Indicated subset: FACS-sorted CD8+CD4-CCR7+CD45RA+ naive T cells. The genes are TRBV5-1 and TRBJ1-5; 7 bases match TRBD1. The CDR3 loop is CASSYRTGKQPQHF. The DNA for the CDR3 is TGCGCCAGCAGCTACCGGACAGGAAAGCAGCCCCAGCATTTT.